Listed here are 29 T cell receptor beta chains from one sample, sequenced in a study of T cell responses to AZD1222 COVID-19 vaccine. Sequenced by immunoSEQ multiplex PCR; TCRdb stores in-frame clones only, minus some. This table has about 37,000 clones, 70% to 90% appearing once. The source was peripheral blood, collected on day 0 of AZD1222 vaccination. All receptors derive from an adult in good health.

The table lists this clone with a count of one. The chain carries TRBV4-3 and TRBJ1-1, with D possibly matching TRBD1 (6 bases). The CDR3 has 16 amino acids. V lost 1 base, J lost 5 bases, and 17 bases lay in between. Germline CDR1 is LGHNA and CDR2 is YSLEER. The CDR3 protein is CASSQAWGRGGTEAFF. DNA of the CDR3: TGCGCCAGCAGCCAAGCATGGGGCAGGGGCGGAACTGAAGCTTTCTTT.

The chain uses TRBV29-1 and TRBJ2-3; TRBD2 matches at 11 bases. The CDR3 has 17 amino acids. Per germline, CDR1 SQVTM and CDR2 ANQGSEA. V dropped 6 bases and J dropped 0; count of bases not matched to a gene: 11. The CDR3 sequence is CSVLKGLAGGSTDTQYF. The CDR3, as DNA: TGCAGCGTCCTAAAGGGGCTAGCGGGGGGAAGCACAGATACGCAGTATTTT.

The chain couples TRBV6-2 or TRBV6-3 to TRBJ1-2; no definite D call. The CDR3 length is 17 residues. Trimming stripped 3 bases from V and 2 bases from J, with 19 bases between. The germline V gene encodes CDR1 MNHEY and CDR2 SVGEGT. CDR3 residues: CASSYTPREPGNYGYTF. CDR3 nucleotides: TGTGCCAGCAGTTATACCCCCCGGGAACCCGGGAACTATGGCTACACCTTC.

This clone was counted a single time. This sequence joins TRBV5-4 and TRBJ2-2, with TRBD2 as a possible D gene (5 bases). Germline CDR1 reads SGHNT; CDR2 reads YYREEE (reference sequence). The CDR3 is made up of 14 amino acids. The CDR3 DNA follows: TGTGCAGGGAGACTCGACCTGAACACCGGGGAGCTGTTTTTT. It encodes CAGRLDLNTGELFF.

This chain connects TRBV7-2 to TRBJ2-5, with TRBD1 matching over 9 bases. This CDR3 region has 14 residues. Germline V gene sequence: CDR1 SGHTA, CDR2 FQGNSA. With V trimmed by 5 bases and J by 2 bases, 3 bases remained unmatched. The CDR3 DNA is TGTGCCAGCAGCGCGGGACAGGGACAAGAGACCCAGTACTTC. Translating gives CASSAGQGQETQYF.

The rearrangement joins TRBV6-5 to TRBJ2-1; D is possibly TRBD1 (6 bases). The germline CDR1 and CDR2 sequences are MNHEY and SVGAGI. V gave up 7 bases and J gave up 3 bases, with 13 bases separating them. This CDR3 is built from 14 residues. The CDR3 DNA reads TGTGCCAGCACCGGGGACAAGGGCTACAATGAGCAGTTCTTC. It yields the protein CASTGDKGYNEQFF.

This chain links TRBV9 with TRBJ2-7, with D perhaps TRBD2 (6 bases). This CDR3 contains 16 residues. V was pared by 0 bases and J by 0 bases, with 13 bases between. The germline V gene has CDR1 SGDLS and CDR2 YYNGEE. CDR3: CASSVAGGSSSYEQYF. The CDR3 region has the DNA TGTGCCAGCAGCGTAGCCGGGGGTTCTAGCTCCTACGAGCAGTACTTC.

This chain joins TRBV4-2 and TRBJ1-2, with D possibly being TRBD1 (5 bases). V shed 4 bases and J shed 1 base, with 13 bases lying between them. The CDR3 length is 15 residues. Looked up from germline, CDR1 is LGHNA and CDR2 is YNFKEQ. CDR3 amino acids: CASSLGGGLNYGYTF. The CDR3 bases are TGTGCCAGCAGCCTCGGGGGAGGTCTTAACTATGGCTACACCTTC.

The chain links TRBV5-1 to TRBJ2-1; tentatively, D is TRBD2 (6 bases). Per the germline V gene, CDR1 is SGHRS and CDR2 is YFSETQ. This CDR3 has 14 amino acids. Trimming left V 1 base short and J 6 bases short, with 11 bases between. The CDR3 is CASSLLEGGNEQFF. The CDR3, as DNA: TGCGCCAGCAGCTTGTTGGAGGGAGGCAATGAGCAGTTCTTC.

This chain connects TRBV2 to TRBJ1-6; D gene ambiguous. The V end was cut by 0 bases, the J end by 11 bases, with 8 bases between. CDR1 is SNHLY and CDR2 is FYNNEI in the germline V gene. The CDR3 is 13 residues long. The CDR3 sequence is CASSEAVRPPLHF. CDR3 DNA: TGTGCCAGCAGTGAAGCGGTCCGCCCACCCCTCCACTTT.

The chain employs TRBV7-2 and TRBJ2-2; D is ambiguous. CDR3 length: 14 amino acids. In germline, CDR1 is SGHTA, CDR2 FQGNSA. Between the trimmed V and J ends, which lost 5 bases and 1 base, there was a span of 8 bases. As DNA, the CDR3 is TGTGCCAGCAGCGCTTCTGGGAACACCGGGGAGCTGTTTTTT. This encodes CASSASGNTGELFF.

The table lists this clone with a few counts. The V call is TRBV7-9, the J call TRBJ2-1; 8 bases map to TRBD1. This CDR3 region has 14 residues. CDR1 and CDR2 from the germline V gene are SEHNR and FQNEAQ (reference sequence). Losses at the gene ends were 5 bases for V and 8 bases for J; bases not matched to a gene: 8. The CDR3 region has the DNA TGTGCCAGCAGCCCCGGACAGGGTGTCGATGAGCAGTTCTTC. Its protein is CASSPGQGVDEQFF.

The V call is TRBV3-1 (or the pseudogene TRBV3-2), the J call TRBJ2-5; a possible D gene is TRBD2 (6 bases). The V end was cut by 0 bases, the J end by 4 bases, with 21 bases between. Germline assignment: CDR1 LGHDT and CDR2 YNNKEL (reference sequence). CDR3 length: 18 amino acids. The CDR3 region is CASSQDLRLGHSGETQYF. DNA of the CDR3: TGTGCCAGCAGCCAAGATCTCCGACTAGGGCACTCGGGAGAGACCCAGTACTTC.

The chain has TRBV27 and TRBJ1-2, with a possible D match to TRBD1 (5 bases). The ends were cut back, 6 bases at V and 0 bases at J, with 11 bases in the middle. This CDR3 contains 14 residues. CDR1 and CDR2 (germline): MNHEY, SMNVEV (reference sequence). The CDR3 sequence is CASSLTASNYGYTF. The CDR3 region has the DNA TGTGCCAGCAGCTTGACAGCGTCTAACTATGGCTACACCTTC.

The chain joins TRBV27 to TRBJ1-6, with 7 bases aligning to TRBD1. With 8 bases clipped from V and 8 bases from J, the junction kept 15 bases outside the gene matches. The V gene's germline CDR1 is MNHEY and CDR2 SMNVEV (reference sequence). The length of the CDR3 is 16 residues. In nucleotides, the CDR3 is TGTGCCAGCCCTCCCACTCTGACCAGGGGGGATTCACCCCTCCACTTT. Amino acid sequence: CASPPTLTRGDSPLHF.

The genes are TRBV6-4 and TRBJ2-3; 11 bases agree with TRBD2. J gave up 6 bases and V 4 bases, and 3 bases lay outside the gene matches. Per germline, CDR1 MRHNA and CDR2 SNTAGT. CDR3 length equals 14 residues. CDR3 in amino acids: CASSVSGGADTQYF. The DNA of the CDR3 is TGTGCCAGCAGTGTTAGCGGGGGGGCCGATACGCAGTATTTT.

This chain uses TRBV5-6 with TRBJ2-5; no definite D call. The germline V gene has CDR1 SGHDT and CDR2 YYEEEE. CDR3 length equals 15 residues. V was cut by 4 bases and J by 1 base, with 14 bases left in between. The CDR3 bases are TGTGCCAGCAGCCCACCCTTAGAGTTCCAAGAGACCCAGTACTTC. Its translation: CASSPPLEFQETQYF.

The chain recombines TRBV2 with TRBJ1-1; D not resolved. V dropped 6 bases and J dropped 0 bases, with 8 bases sitting between them. The germline CDR1 and CDR2 sequences are SNHLY and FYNNEI. This CDR3 has 13 residues. The chain's CDR3 is CASRPIMNTEAFF. The CDR3 DNA is TGTGCCAGCAGGCCCATTATGAACACTGAAGCTTTCTTT.

The rearrangement joins TRBV7-9 to TRBJ2-7; 11 bases agree with TRBD2. The CDR3 contains 14 residues. Germline V gene data show CDR1 as SEHNR and CDR2 as FQNEAQ (reference sequence). With 1 base clipped from V and 6 bases from J, the junction kept 2 bases outside the gene matches. CDR3 coding DNA: TGTGCCAGCAGCTTAGTAGCGGGAGGGGGCGAGCAGTACTTC. This codes for CASSLVAGGGEQYF.

CDR3 in amino acids: CASSVTGGETQYF. In nucleotides, the CDR3 is TGTGCCAGCAGCGTAACAGGGGGAGAGACCCAGTACTTC. The chain uses TRBV9 and TRBJ2-5, with 8 bases fitting TRBD1. This CDR3 comprises 13 residues. Losses at the gene ends were 1 base for V and 4 bases for J; bases not matched to a gene: 0. In germline, CDR1 is SGDLS, CDR2 YYNGEE.

This chain uses TRBV9 with TRBJ2-1; D remains ambiguous. This CDR3 comprises 13 residues. Trimming removed 3 bases from V and 3 bases from J, with 7 bases in between. Germline CDR1 and CDR2: SGDLS and YYNGEE. CDR3 sequence: CASSGSSYNEQFF. As DNA, the CDR3 is TGTGCCAGCAGCGGGTCAAGCTACAATGAGCAGTTCTTC.

The gene calls are TRBV7-2 and TRBJ1-2; D is possibly TRBD1 (5 bases). Germline CDR1 reads SGHTA; CDR2 reads FQGNSA. CDR3 length equals 12 residues. Trimming left V 5 bases short and J 8 bases short, with 12 bases between. The CDR3 region has the DNA TGTGCCAGCAGCCAAAGACAGCGGGGCTACACCTTC. Translating gives CASSQRQRGYTF.

The rearrangement joins TRBV27 to TRBJ2-1; 8 bases match TRBD1. This CDR3 is built from 14 residues. CDR1 MNHEY and CDR2 SMNVEV come from the germline V gene (reference sequence). V shed 3 bases, J shed 3 bases, and the junction held 1 base outside the gene matches. CDR3 sequence reads: CASSFTGGYNEQFF. In DNA form, the CDR3 reads TGTGCCAGCAGTTTCACAGGGGGCTACAATGAGCAGTTCTTC.

The chain couples TRBV5-4 to TRBJ1-6; 9 nucleotides match TRBD1. From germline, CDR1 is SGHNT and CDR2 YYREEE (reference sequence). The CDR3 length is 17 residues. Trimming took 1 base from V and 10 from J; bases not matched to a gene: 12. CDR3 amino acids: CASSLFGQGNRASPLHF. Here the CDR3 DNA reads TGTGCCAGCAGCTTGTTTGGACAGGGGAATAGAGCGTCACCCCTCCACTTT. Using reference TRBV5-4 and TRBJ1-6 for the parts outside the CDR3, the full variable domain is ETGVTQSPTHLIKTRGQQVTLRCSSQSGHNTVSWYQQALGQGPQFIFQYYREEENGRGNFPPRFSGLQFPNYSSELNVNALELDDSALYLCASSLFGQGNRASPLHFGNGTRLTVT.

The rearrangement links TRBV24-1 to TRBJ2-7, with D unresolved. The CDR3 runs to 11 residues. The germline CDR1 and CDR2 sequences are KGHDR and SFDVKD. Trimming took 3 bases from V and 3 from J, leaving 2 bases between them. CDR3 nucleotide sequence: TGTGCCACCAGTGATAGCTACGAGCAGTACTTC. It codes for CATSDSYEQYF.

The rearrangement uses TRBV7-9 and TRBJ2-7, with 9 bases lining up with TRBD2. The CDR3 runs to 15 residues. Germline-derived CDR1 and CDR2 are SEHNR and FQNEAQ (reference sequence). The J segment lost 5 bases and the V segment lost 7 bases, leaving 12 bases of the junction unmatched. CDR3 region: CASTRVVAGENEQYF. CDR3 coding DNA: TGTGCCAGCACCCGAGTGGTAGCGGGAGAGAACGAGCAGTACTTC.

The chain recombines TRBV2 with TRBJ1-1; 11 bases are shared with TRBD1. This CDR3 comprises 14 residues. From germline, CDR1 is SNHLY and CDR2 FYNNEI. Germline trimming cut 5 bases from V and 5 bases from J; bases unmatched to any gene: 4. CDR3 DNA sequence: TGTGCCAGCAGTCGGGACAGGGGGGAGACTGAAGCTTTCTTT. As protein: CASSRDRGETEAFF. Supplemented by reference TRBV2 and TRBJ1-1, the full variable domain reads EPEVTQTPSHQVTQMGQEVILRCVPISNHLYFYWYRQILGQKVEFLVSFYNNEISEKSEIFDDQFSVERPDGSNFTLKIRSTKLEDSAMYFCASSRDRGETEAFFGQGTRLTVV.

The chain uses TRBV11-2 and TRBJ1-2; D is unresolved. From germline, CDR1 is SGHAT and CDR2 FQNNGV. This CDR3 spans 16 amino acids. Trimming shortened V by 0 bases and J by 8 bases, and 19 bases separated the two germline ends. CDR3 residues: CASSLEPSVGPEGYTF. CDR3 DNA: TGTGCCAGCAGCTTAGAGCCCAGCGTGGGCCCTGAGGGCTACACCTTC.

The chain uses TRBV2 and TRBJ2-2; D might be TRBD2 (5 bases). There are 14 residues in the CDR3. Trimming took 0 bases from V and 8 from J, leaving 10 bases between them. Germline CDR1 is SNHLY and CDR2 is FYNNEI. CDR3 in DNA: TGTGCCAGCAGTGAAGCGCCGGGGTCAGGGGAGCTGTTTTTT. Its translation is CASSEAPGSGELFF.